Each of the 28 T cell receptor beta chains below was sequenced from the same sample in a study of blood T cell repertoires in COVID-19. Sequencing used immunoSEQ multiplex PCR; TCRdb keeps in-frame clones, though not all of them. The sample includes 250,000 to 350,000 clones, 80% to 90% of them seen just once. The specimen sequenced was peripheral blood. The receptors here all came from a woman in her fifties or sixties who had recovered from COVID-19.

The V and J genes are TRBV28 and TRBJ2-5, with 7 bases fitting TRBD1. Unmatched junction bases numbered 3, after V lost 7 bases and J lost 1 base. CDR3 length: 13 amino acids. The germline gives CDR1 MDHEN, CDR2 SYDVKM. This chain's CDR3 is CASMGQPQETQYF. DNA for the CDR3: TGTGCCAGCATGGGACAGCCCCAAGAGACCCAGTACTTC.

The genes are TRBV5-1 and TRBJ1-1; 7 bases agree with TRBD1. CDR1 is SGHRS and CDR2 is YFSETQ in the germline V gene. There are 19 residues in the CDR3. Trimming at V came to 3 bases and at J to 1 base, leaving 18 bases not matched to a gene. This chain's CDR3 is CASSWRQGSVEKTNTEAFF. The DNA for the CDR3 is TGCGCCAGCAGCTGGAGACAGGGAAGTGTTGAAAAGACGAACACTGAAGCTTTCTTT.

V usage is TRBV4-1 and J usage is TRBJ2-5, with D uncertain. The CDR3 length is 11 residues. Germline V CDR1 and CDR2: MGHRA, YSYEKL. The V and J ends lost 4 bases and 7 bases respectively, with 7 bases between them. Here the CDR3 DNA reads TGCGCCAGCAGCCGAGACGGGACCCAGTACTTC. Translated, it gives CASSRDGTQYF.

This CDR3 reads CASSAYRDRYSNQPQHF. CDR3 DNA: TGCGCCAGCAGTGCCTACAGGGACCGTTATAGCAATCAGCCCCAGCATTTT. J is TRBJ1-5 and V is TRBV10-1; TRBD1 is a possible D gene (6 bases). CDR1 and CDR2 from the germline V gene are WNHNN and SYGVQD (reference sequence). The CDR3 sequence is 17 residues long. The V and J ends lost 4 bases and 0 bases respectively, with 16 bases between them.

A remark on this clone: Other DNA variants within this sample encode the same CDR3. This chain joins TRBV19 and TRBJ1-2, with 9 bases lining up with TRBD1. This CDR3 is 12 amino acids long. Germline V gene data show CDR1 as LNHDA and CDR2 as SQIVND (reference sequence). Trimming at V came to 9 bases and at J to 5 bases, leaving 4 bases not matched to a gene. In DNA, the CDR3 is TGTGCCAGCTCGGACAGGGGATATGGCTACACCTTC. Encoded protein: CASSDRGYGYTF.

This chain links TRBV7-2 with TRBJ2-5; 10 nucleotides line up with TRBD2. The CDR3 sequence is 14 residues long. CDR1 and CDR2 (germline): SGHTA, FQGNSA. The ends lost 3 bases at V and 3 bases at J; junction bases unmatched: 1. CDR3 sequence: CASSFGTSEETQYF. In DNA form, the CDR3 reads TGTGCCAGCAGCTTCGGGACTAGCGAAGAGACCCAGTACTTC.

The chain combines TRBV7-8 with TRBJ1-2; no reliable D call. This CDR3 has 15 residues. Trimming left V 3 bases short and J 4 bases short, with 15 bases between. Germline assignment: CDR1 SGHVS and CDR2 FQNEAQ. The CDR3 sequence is CASSLYPRRGYGYTF. In DNA, the CDR3 is TGTGCCAGCAGCTTGTATCCCCGACGGGGCTATGGCTACACCTTC.

V usage is TRBV7-8 and J usage is TRBJ2-4; 10 bases fit TRBD1. The CDR3 has 19 amino acids. With V trimmed by 2 bases and J by 0 bases, 10 bases remained unmatched. Per germline, CDR1 SGHVS and CDR2 FQNEAQ. CDR3 protein: CASSLRDRGERGAKNIQYF. The CDR3 coding sequence is TGTGCCAGCAGCTTAAGGGACAGGGGAGAACGAGGAGCCAAAAACATTCAGTACTTC.

V usage is TRBV28 and J usage is TRBJ1-3; D unclear. The germline V and J ends were trimmed by 5 bases and 0 bases, with 14 bases remaining between them. The CDR3 contains 16 residues. Germline-derived CDR1 and CDR2 are MDHEN and SYDVKM. The CDR3 sequence: CASSAPQFSSGNTIYF. CDR3 in DNA: TGTGCCAGCAGTGCACCTCAGTTTTCCTCTGGAAACACCATATATTTT.

The V and J genes are TRBV5-1 and TRBJ2-3, with 9 bases aligning to TRBD2. Germline CDR1 and CDR2: SGHRS and YFSETQ. The CDR3 spans 16 residues. Germline trimming cut 0 bases from V and 1 base from J; bases unmatched to any gene: 3. CDR3: CASSLAAGGRTDTQYF. CDR3 nucleotides: TGCGCCAGCAGCTTGGCGGCGGGGGGGCGCACAGATACGCAGTATTTT. The whole variable domain, remainder taken from reference TRBV5-1 and TRBJ2-3, is KAGVTQTPRYLIKTRGQQVTLSCSPISGHRSVSWYQQTPGQGLQFLFEYFSETQRNKGNFPGRFSGRQFSNSRSEMNVSTLELGDSALYLCASSLAAGGRTDTQYFGPGTRLTVL.

The chain recombines TRBV7-6 with TRBJ2-1; TRBD2 agrees at 8 bases. Germline-derived CDR1 and CDR2 are SGHVS and FNYEAQ. With V trimmed by 1 base and J by 8 bases, 4 bases remained unmatched. The CDR3 length is 14 residues. DNA for the CDR3: TGTGCCAGCAGCTTAGTCCGGCGGGAGGATGAGCAGTTCTTC. Its translation is CASSLVRREDEQFF.

The V and J genes are TRBV19 and TRBJ2-6; D possibly corresponds to TRBD1 (6 bases). CDR1 and CDR2 from the germline V gene are LNHDA and SQIVND (reference sequence). Trimming took 5 bases from V and 2 from J, leaving 16 bases between them. CDR3 size: 17 residues. The CDR3 reads CASSASLQGTGANVLTF. The CDR3 DNA reads TGTGCCAGTAGTGCGAGTCTACAGGGAACTGGGGCCAACGTCCTGACTTTC.

V and J are TRBV5-1 and TRBJ1-3; D not resolved. The CDR3 loop spans 17 amino acids. The V end was cut by 0 bases, the J end by 0 bases, with 13 bases between. The germline CDR1 and CDR2 sequences are SGHRS and YFSETQ. CDR3 bases: TGCGCCAGCAGCTTGGCCGGTCCCGGGAGCTCTGGAAACACCATATATTTT. This encodes CASSLAGPGSSGNTIYF.

J is TRBJ2-1 and V is TRBV19, with 11 bases identical to TRBD2. This CDR3 spans 15 amino acids. The germline V gene has CDR1 LNHDA and CDR2 SQIVND (reference sequence). Unmatched junction bases numbered 2, after V lost 7 bases and J lost 0 bases. The CDR3 region has the DNA TGTGCCAGTAATAGCGGGAGGGTCTCCTACAATGAGCAGTTCTTC. Its translation: CASNSGRVSYNEQFF.

The chain links TRBV15 to TRBJ2-3; D unclear. Germline V gives CDR1 LNHNV, CDR2 YYDKDF (reference sequence). V was cut by 5 bases and J by 1 base, with 10 bases left in between. The CDR3 runs 14 residues. CDR3 in amino acids: CATSEPHGTDTQYF. As DNA, the CDR3 is TGTGCCACCAGCGAGCCTCATGGCACAGATACGCAGTATTTT.

This chain joins TRBV29-1 and TRBJ2-2, with TRBD2 as a possible D gene (7 bases). The CDR3 runs 19 residues. V lost 8 bases to trimming and J lost 5 bases, with 33 bases between them. In germline, CDR1 is SQVTM, CDR2 ANQGSEA. CDR3 DNA: TGCAGCCCTCGGGTGGGTCCTTATAGGAGGGAGGGGGTTACCGGGGAGCTGTTTTTT. Translating gives CSPRVGPYRREGVTGELFF.

The chain links TRBV20-1 to TRBJ2-3; D not certain. The germline V and J ends were trimmed by 3 bases and 6 bases, with 10 bases remaining between them. There are 12 residues in the CDR3. Germline V gene lookup returns CDR1 DFQATT and CDR2 SNEGSKA (reference sequence). The CDR3 sequence is CSASRLGDTQYF. CDR3 sequence (DNA): TGCAGTGCTAGTCGCCTCGGGGATACGCAGTATTTT.

As DNA, the CDR3 is TGCGCCAGCAGCTTGGGGCGGCTCTTGAACACTGAAGCTTTCTTT. Amino acid sequence: CASSLGRLLNTEAFF. V gene TRBV5-1 combines with J gene TRBJ1-1; D not certain. This CDR3 region has 15 residues. Germline assignment: CDR1 SGHRS and CDR2 YFSETQ. V dropped 0 bases and J dropped 0 bases, with 9 bases sitting between them.

The chain recombines TRBV5-1 with TRBJ2-2, with D possibly matching TRBD1 (6 bases). This CDR3 has 17 residues. The germline gives CDR1 SGHRS, CDR2 YFSETQ. The germline V and J ends were trimmed by 3 bases and 6 bases, with 21 bases remaining between them. The CDR3: CASSSLQGTMVAGELFF. For the CDR3, the DNA is TGCGCCAGCAGCTCATTACAGGGTACCATGGTGGCCGGGGAGCTGTTTTTT.

The chain uses TRBV29-1 and TRBJ1-1; D remains unclear. Trimming stripped 1 base from V and 1 base from J, with 4 bases between. Germline CDR1 reads SQVTM; CDR2 reads ANQGSEA. The CDR3 contains 12 residues. The CDR3 here is CSVEVQNTEAFF. The CDR3 coding sequence is TGCAGCGTTGAAGTCCAGAACACTGAAGCTTTCTTT.

The chain links TRBV5-8 to TRBJ2-1; 8 bases agree with TRBD2. V gave up 3 bases and J gave up 8 bases; unmatched junction bases: 13. CDR1 SGHTS and CDR2 YDEGEE come from the germline V gene. There are 16 residues in the CDR3. This chain's CDR3 is CASSYSNSGNLDEQFF. DNA of the CDR3: TGTGCCAGCAGCTACTCGAATAGCGGGAACTTAGATGAGCAGTTCTTC.

A single count supports this clone. The chain couples TRBV7-8 to TRBJ1-1, with 7 bases fitting TRBD1. The trim removed 7 bases at V and 1 base at J, leaving 3 bases unmatched. The CDR3 totals 13 residues. The germline CDR1 and CDR2 sequences are SGHVS and FQNEAQ. The CDR3 DNA reads TGTGCCAGCAACCGGGACAGGAACACTGAAGCTTTCTTT. Translating gives CASNRDRNTEAFF.

The chain is built from TRBV14 and TRBJ1-3; 7 positions match TRBD1. After removal of 5 bases from V and 4 bases from J, the junction contained 8 bases not matched to a gene. The CDR3 sequence is 15 residues long. Germline CDR1 SGHDN, CDR2 FVKESK. Here the CDR3 DNA reads TGTGCCAGCAGCGCACGACAGGGCTCAGGAAACACCATATATTTT. Amino acid sequence: CASSARQGSGNTIYF.

This chain joins TRBV6-5 and TRBJ1-6; TRBD1 matches at 9 bases. Germline CDR1 MNHEY, CDR2 SVGAGI. The CDR3 runs 14 residues. The CDR3 nucleotides read TGTGGACAGGGGGTAAGCTCCTATAATTCACCCCTCCACTTT. Encoded protein: CGQGVSSYNSPLHF.

This clone was recorded once. DNA for the CDR3: TGTGCTAGTGGACCTGGGACTAGCGGGCCGGATGAGCAGTTCTTC. It is translated as CASGPGTSGPDEQFF. V is TRBV12-5 and J is TRBJ2-1; 12 nucleotides match TRBD2. Trimming took 6 bases from V and 8 from J; bases not matched to a gene: 8. This CDR3 contains 15 residues. Germline V gene sequence: CDR1 LGHNT, CDR2 FRNRAP. The variable domain in full, with the rest retrieved from reference TRBV12-5 and TRBJ2-1, is DARVTQTPRHKVTEMGQEVTMRCQPILGHNTVFWYRQTMMQGLELLAYFRNRAPLDDSGMPKDRFSAEMPDATLATLKIQPSEPRDSAVYFCASGPGTSGPDEQFFGPGTRLTVL.

The chain employs TRBV2 and TRBJ2-7; 8 nucleotides agree with TRBD1. V lost 5 bases and J lost 6; bases outside the gene matches: 6. Germline CDR1 and CDR2: SNHLY and FYNNEI. The CDR3 is made up of 13 amino acids. The CDR3 loop is CASSRDRPTEQYF. The CDR3 DNA reads TGTGCCAGCAGTAGGGACAGGCCGACCGAGCAGTACTTC. Variable domain in full (rest from reference TRBV2 and TRBJ2-7): EPEVTQTPSHQVTQMGQEVILRCVPISNHLYFYWYRQILGQKVEFLVSFYNNEISEKSEIFDDQFSVERPDGSNFTLKIRSTKLEDSAMYFCASSRDRPTEQYFGPGTRLTVT.

The chain couples TRBV11-2 to TRBJ2-3, with D maybe TRBD2 (7 bases). Germline loops: CDR1 SGHAT, CDR2 FQNNGV. V dropped 7 bases and J dropped 1 base, with 15 bases sitting between them. This CDR3 spans 15 amino acids. The CDR3 sequence: CASNFGEGGTDTQYF. DNA of the CDR3: TGTGCCAGCAACTTTGGGGAGGGGGGCACAGATACGCAGTATTTT.

The chain employs TRBV7-3 and TRBJ2-1; 13 bases align to TRBD2. This CDR3 is built from 13 residues. Germline assignment: CDR1 SGHTA and CDR2 FQGTGA. V shed 5 bases, J shed 15 bases, and the junction held 7 bases outside the gene matches. The CDR3 region has the DNA TGTGCCAGCAGCGCACTAGCGGGAGGGTTTCTGTTCTTC. It translates to CASSALAGGFLFF.